This is a list of T cell receptor beta chains from one sample in a study of T cell responses to AZD1222 COVID-19 vaccine. The method was immunoSEQ multiplex PCR; TCRdb's version includes in-frame clones alone and lacks a portion of them. The data contain about 81,000 clones, about 86% of them singletons. Sample: peripheral blood, taken 28 days after the second AZD1222 dose. Receptor source: an adult who received the AZD1222 COVID-19 vaccine. Both conserved end residues are part of each CDR3. Fields, in order: CDR3 protein, CDR3 DNA, clone size, V gene, D gene, J gene. A D gene is named only where the DNA matches it firmly. The size of a clone is reported for some rows only, either as once, few or many, or as a class for expanded clones.

CASSLDLGTGEQFF	TGTGCCAGCAGCTTAGATTTAGGGACGGGGGAGCAGTTCTTC	-	TRBV7-2	-	TRBJ2-1
CASSRTGDGYTF	TGTGCCAGCAGCCGGACAGGGGATGGCTACACCTTC	-	TRBV7-9	TRBD1	TRBJ1-2
CASSQRRGSGANVLTF	TGTGCCAGCAGTCAACGACGGGGGTCTGGGGCCAACGTCCTGACTTTC	-	TRBV2	-	TRBJ2-6
CASSHTGFGSSYEQYF	TGTGCCAGCAGCCATACAGGGTTTGGGAGCTCCTACGAGCAGTACTTC	-	TRBV4-2	-	TRBJ2-7
CASSLRQGRSVYEQYF	TGTGCCAGCAGTCTCAGACAGGGTCGATCCGTCTACGAGCAGTACTTC	-	TRBV6-2/TRBV6-3	TRBD1	TRBJ2-7
CASFHQSSYNEQFF	TGCGCCAGCTTTCACCAGAGCTCCTACAATGAGCAGTTCTTC	-	TRBV5-1	-	TRBJ2-1
CASSFSSGGYTEAFF	TGTGCCAGCAGCTTCTCCTCTGGGGGGTACACTGAAGCTTTCTTT	-	TRBV5-6	-	TRBJ1-1
CASSPGQGDSPLHF	TGTGCCAGCTCACCCGGACAGGGAGATTCACCCCTCCACTTT	-	TRBV18	TRBD1	TRBJ1-6
CASSEQALSSYNEQFF	TGTGCCAGCAGTGAACAGGCCCTCAGCTCCTACAATGAGCAGTTCTTC	-	TRBV6-4	-	TRBJ2-1
CASSPWGGTGELFF	TGTGCCAGCAGTCCCTGGGGGGGGACCGGGGAGCTGTTTTTT	-	TRBV27	TRBD2	TRBJ2-2
CASSLQGLEQYF	TGCGCCAGCAGCTTACAGGGGTTAGAGCAGTACTTC	-	TRBV5-1	TRBD1	TRBJ2-7
CASSTFASGRAGEQFF	TGTGCCAGCAGTACCTTTGCTAGCGGGAGGGCGGGGGAGCAGTTCTTC	-	TRBV27	TRBD2	TRBJ2-1
CASSMGLAGQETQYF	TGTGCCAGTAGTATGGGTCTAGCGGGCCAAGAGACCCAGTACTTC	-	TRBV19	TRBD2	TRBJ2-5
CASSWALDVSYEQYF	TGTGCCAGCAGCTGGGCCCTCGACGTCTCCTACGAGCAGTACTTC	-	TRBV28	-	TRBJ2-7
CASSPGGWNQPQHF	TGTGCCAGCTCACCGGGGGGATGGAATCAGCCCCAGCATTTT	few	TRBV18	-	TRBJ1-5
CASRLEQGYEQYF	TGTGCCAGCCGACTAGAACAGGGCTACGAGCAGTACTTC	few	TRBV6-5	-	TRBJ2-7
CASRRRRAEFSMDTQYF	TGTGCCAGCAGACGACGCAGGGCGGAATTTTCCATGGATACGCAGTATTTT	-	TRBV28	-	TRBJ2-3
CASRSGDRRNYGYTF	TGTGCCAGCAGATCGGGGGACAGGAGAAACTATGGCTACACCTTC	-	TRBV2	TRBD1	TRBJ1-2
CASNPGKGPFYGYTF	TGTGCCAGTAACCCAGGGAAGGGGCCTTTCTATGGCTACACCTTC	-	TRBV19	-	TRBJ1-2
CASRSTGGGSPLHF	TGTGCCAGCAGATCGACAGGGGGCGGTTCACCCCTCCACTTT	-	TRBV6-5	TRBD1	TRBJ1-6
CASSLGAGTYGYTF	TGTGCCAGCAGCTTGGGGGCTGGAACCTATGGCTACACCTTC	-	TRBV5-6	-	TRBJ1-2
CASSWAQGIQYF	TGTGCCAGCAGCTGGGCCCAGGGCATTCAGTACTTC	-	TRBV7-8	-	TRBJ2-4
CATRDPRAIETQYF	TGTGCCACCAGGGACCCCCGAGCAATAGAGACCCAGTACTTC	-	TRBV15	-	TRBJ2-5
CASSSPFSTQYF	TGTGCCAGCAGCTCCCCGTTTAGTACGCAGTATTTT	-	TRBV7-9	-	TRBJ2-3
CASSSRTGAGEKLFF	TGTGCCAGCAGCTCAAGGACAGGGGCGGGGGAAAAACTGTTTTTT	-	TRBV5-4	TRBD1	TRBJ1-4
CASNGQGVEQYF	TGTGCCAGCAACGGACAGGGAGTGGAGCAGTACTTC	-	TRBV28	TRBD1	TRBJ2-7
CASSLAGGHGEKLFF	TGCGCCAGCAGCTTGGCGGGGGGGCACGGTGAAAAACTGTTTTTT	-	TRBV5-1	-	TRBJ1-4
CAWTPGRQFFNEKLFF	TGTGCCTGGACACCGGGACGGCAGTTTTTTAATGAAAAACTGTTTTTT	-	TRBV30	-	TRBJ1-4
CASSYFQTSTYNEQFF	TGTGCCAGCAGTTACTTTCAGACTAGCACCTACAATGAGCAGTTCTTC	-	TRBV6-5	TRBD2	TRBJ2-1
CASSPPRSGGAGTQYF	TGTGCCAGCAGCCCCCCCCGTAGCGGGGGGGCCGGTACGCAGTATTTT	-	TRBV4-2	TRBD2	TRBJ2-3
CASSPTGAANEKLFF	TGCGCCAGCAGCCCGACAGGGGCAGCTAATGAAAAACTGTTTTTT	-	TRBV5-1	TRBD1	TRBJ1-4
CASSPGGSYGYTF	TGTGCCAGCAGTCCAGGGGGGAGCTATGGCTACACCTTC	-	TRBV12-3/TRBV12-4	TRBD1	TRBJ1-2
CASSLPAGGQRIDTQYF	TGCGCCAGCAGCCTGCCCGCGGGGGGACAGCGTATAGATACGCAGTATTTT	-	TRBV5-1	-	TRBJ2-3
CSVEGTPDLYGYTF	TGCAGCGTTGAAGGGACGCCCGACCTGTATGGCTACACCTTC	-	TRBV29-1	-	TRBJ1-2
CASSQDRTGELFF	TGTGCCAGCAGCCAAGATAGGACCGGGGAGCTGTTTTTT	-	TRBV14	-	TRBJ2-2
CSASRGSNEQFF	TGCAGTGCAAGTAGAGGGAGCAATGAGCAGTTCTTC	-	TRBV20-1	-	TRBJ2-1
CASREALTTGELFF	TGCGCCAGCAGGGAGGCCCTAACCACCGGGGAGCTGTTTTTT	-	TRBV5-1	-	TRBJ2-2
CASTTGPTSEAFF	TGTGCCAGTACTACCGGACCGACCTCTGAAGCTTTCTTT	-	TRBV19	-	TRBJ1-1
CASSVDTGPAFGYTF	TGTGCCAGCAGTGTGGATACGGGTCCGGCGTTTGGCTACACCTTC	-	TRBV2	-	TRBJ1-2
CASSPPGGAGTDTQYF	TGTGCCAGCAGTCCCCCGGGGGGGGCGGGCACAGATACGCAGTATTTT	-	TRBV6-6	TRBD2	TRBJ2-3
CASSLEPYEQFF	TGTGCCAGCAGCTTAGAACCTTATGAGCAGTTCTTC	-	TRBV7-9	-	TRBJ2-1
CASIGFGAGRGSGNTIYF	TGTGCCAGCATCGGGTTTGGGGCAGGGAGAGGCTCTGGAAACACCATATATTTT	-	TRBV5-5	-	TRBJ1-3
CASSPRDRDGYTF	TGTGCCAGCTCACCCCGGGACAGAGATGGCTACACCTTC	-	TRBV18	TRBD1	TRBJ1-2
CASSLGGPTTSYEQYF	TGTGCCAGCAGCTTAGGAGGGCCCACGACCTCATACGAGCAGTACTTC	-	TRBV11-2	-	TRBJ2-7
CASSLDRKYSGNTIYF	TGTGCCAGCAGCTTAGACAGGAAGTACTCTGGAAACACCATATATTTT	-	TRBV7-9	-	TRBJ1-3
CSVRQGQNTEAFF	TGCAGCGTCCGACAGGGGCAGAACACTGAAGCTTTCTTT	-	TRBV29-1	TRBD1	TRBJ1-1
CASSSPGPRPYGYTF	TGTGCCAGCAGTTCTCCGGGCCCTAGGCCCTATGGCTACACCTTC	-	TRBV6-6	-	TRBJ1-2
CASSPGRGNSNQPQHF	TGCGCCAGCAGCCCCGGTCGGGGGAATAGCAATCAGCCCCAGCATTTT	-	TRBV5-1	-	TRBJ1-5
CASSRDRGLYEQYF	TGTGCCAGCAGCCGGGACAGGGGCCTCTACGAGCAGTACTTC	-	TRBV3-1/TRBV3-2	TRBD1	TRBJ2-7
CASSLEVEYNEQFF	TGCGCCAGCAGCTTGGAGGTGGAGTACAATGAGCAGTTCTTC	-	TRBV5-1	-	TRBJ2-1
CASSVSRFESEQFF	TGTGCCAGCAGCGTGTCCCGCTTTGAGAGCGAGCAGTTCTTC	-	TRBV9	-	TRBJ2-1
CASSGTSYEQYF	TGTGCCAGCAGCGGAACCAGCTACGAGCAGTACTTC	-	TRBV5-4	-	TRBJ2-7